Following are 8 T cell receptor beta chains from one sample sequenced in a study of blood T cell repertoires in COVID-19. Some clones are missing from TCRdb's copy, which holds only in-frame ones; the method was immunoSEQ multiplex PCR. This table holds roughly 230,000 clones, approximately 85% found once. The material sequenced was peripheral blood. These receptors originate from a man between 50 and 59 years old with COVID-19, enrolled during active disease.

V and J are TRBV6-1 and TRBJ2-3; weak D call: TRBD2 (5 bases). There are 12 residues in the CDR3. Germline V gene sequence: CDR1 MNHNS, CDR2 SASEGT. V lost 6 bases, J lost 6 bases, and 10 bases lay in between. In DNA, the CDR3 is TGTGCCAGCAGCCGGGGAAGGGATACGCAGTATTTT. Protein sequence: CASSRGRDTQYF.

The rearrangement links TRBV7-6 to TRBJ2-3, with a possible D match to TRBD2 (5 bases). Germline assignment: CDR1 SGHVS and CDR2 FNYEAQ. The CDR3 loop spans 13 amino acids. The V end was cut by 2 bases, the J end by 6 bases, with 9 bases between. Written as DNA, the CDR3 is TGTGCCAGCAGCTTAAACCGCGGGGATACGCAGTATTTT. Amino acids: CASSLNRGDTQYF.

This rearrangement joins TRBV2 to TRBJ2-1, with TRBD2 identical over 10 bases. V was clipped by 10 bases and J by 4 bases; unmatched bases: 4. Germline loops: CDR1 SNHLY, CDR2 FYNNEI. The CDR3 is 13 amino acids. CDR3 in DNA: TGTGCCATCGGGACTAGCGATTACAATGAGCAGTTCTTC. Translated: CAIGTSDYNEQFF.

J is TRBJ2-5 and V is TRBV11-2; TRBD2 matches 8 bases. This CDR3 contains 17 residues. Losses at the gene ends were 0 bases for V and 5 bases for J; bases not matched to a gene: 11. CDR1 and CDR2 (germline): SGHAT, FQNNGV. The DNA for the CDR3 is TGTGCCAGCAGCTTAGATCTAGGGACTAGGAGTAAGGAGACCCAGTACTTC. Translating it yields CASSLDLGTRSKETQYF.

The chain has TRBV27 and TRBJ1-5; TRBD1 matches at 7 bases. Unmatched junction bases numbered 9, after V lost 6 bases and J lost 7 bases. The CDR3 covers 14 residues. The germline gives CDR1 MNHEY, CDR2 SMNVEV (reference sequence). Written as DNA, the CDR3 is TGTGCCAGCAGCCGACAGGGCACGGGGCAGCCCCAGCATTTT. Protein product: CASSRQGTGQPQHF.

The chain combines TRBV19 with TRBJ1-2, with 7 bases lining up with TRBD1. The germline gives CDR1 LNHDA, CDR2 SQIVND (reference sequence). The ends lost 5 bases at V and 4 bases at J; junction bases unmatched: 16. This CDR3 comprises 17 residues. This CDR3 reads CASSRTPQGTAFYGYTF. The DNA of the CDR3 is TGTGCCAGTAGTCGCACCCCCCAGGGGACAGCTTTCTATGGCTACACCTTC.

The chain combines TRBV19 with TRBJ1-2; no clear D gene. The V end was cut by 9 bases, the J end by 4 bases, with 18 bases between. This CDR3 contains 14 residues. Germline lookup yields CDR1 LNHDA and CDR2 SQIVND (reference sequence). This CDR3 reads CASQHPTVSYGYTF. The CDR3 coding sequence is TGTGCCAGCCAGCACCCAACAGTTTCCTATGGCTACACCTTC.

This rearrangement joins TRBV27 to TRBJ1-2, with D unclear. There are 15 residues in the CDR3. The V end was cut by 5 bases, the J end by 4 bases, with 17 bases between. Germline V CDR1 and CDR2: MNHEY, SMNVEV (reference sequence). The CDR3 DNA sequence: TGTGCCAGCAGTACCCTGCTGGGCCGAGCCTATGGCTACACCTTC. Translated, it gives CASSTLLGRAYGYTF.